The 30 T cell receptor beta chains listed next were all sequenced from one sample in a study of blood T cell repertoires in COVID-19. Data came from immunoSEQ multiplex PCR; TCRdb stores just in-frame clones and leaves some out. This sample has 280,000 or so clones; approximately 88% occur once, and the top ten carry around 5.8%. Sequenced input: PBMCs or T cells enriched from blood (not recorded which). The receptors were sampled from a woman between 40 and 55 years old who had recovered from COVID-19.

Regarding this clone: The identical CDR3 is also encoded by other nucleotide sequences in the sample. The chain couples TRBV18 to TRBJ1-6; weak D call: TRBD1 (6 bases). V was clipped by 3 bases and J by 6 bases, with 6 bases between them. Germline lookup yields CDR1 KGHSH and CDR2 LQKENI. This CDR3 comprises 13 residues. Written as DNA, the CDR3 is TGTGCCAGCTCACCGGACAGTAATTCACCCCTCCACTTT. This translates into CASSPDSNSPLHF.

V and J are TRBV3-1 (or the pseudogene TRBV3-2) and TRBJ1-5; no clear D. The germline V gene encodes CDR1 LGHDT and CDR2 YNNKEL (reference sequence). This CDR3 comprises 15 residues. V was pared by 1 base and J by 4 bases, with 11 bases between. Here the CDR3 reads CASSQGAPENQPQHF. In nucleotides, the CDR3 is TGTGCCAGCAGCCAAGGGGCGCCAGAAAATCAGCCCCAGCATTTT.

The V gene is TRBV6-6, the J gene TRBJ2-5, with D possibly matching TRBD1 (6 bases). The CDR3 sequence is 13 residues long. Deletions cut 6 bases from V and 1 base from J, with 9 bases between. CDR1 is MNHNY and CDR2 is SVGAGI in the germline V gene (reference sequence). For the CDR3, the DNA is TGTGCCAGCAGAGACAGGCGCCAAGAGACCCAGTACTTC. The encoded protein is CASRDRRQETQYF.

The chain uses TRBV6-1 and TRBJ2-3; TRBD2 aligns across 10 bases. Germline lookup yields CDR1 MNHNS and CDR2 SASEGT. Trimming took 1 base from V and 0 from J; bases not matched to a gene: 4. This CDR3 has 17 amino acids. Here the CDR3 reads CASSEGGLAASTDTQYF. The DNA for the CDR3 is TGTGCCAGCAGTGAAGGTGGACTAGCGGCTAGCACAGATACGCAGTATTTT.

The chain recombines TRBV2 with TRBJ2-7, with TRBD2 as a possible D gene (5 bases). The ends were cut back, 8 bases at V and 9 bases at J, with 14 bases in the middle. CDR3 length: 11 residues. Germline CDR1 reads SNHLY; CDR2 reads FYNNEI. CDR3 protein: CASLLDGLQYF. CDR3 DNA sequence: TGTGCCAGCCTGCTAGACGGACTGCAGTACTTC.

This clone was seen only once. This rearrangement joins TRBV7-8 to TRBJ2-6; possibly TRBD2 for D (6 bases). Germline V gives CDR1 SGHVS, CDR2 FQNEAQ. The CDR3 has 16 residues. The germline V and J ends were trimmed by 8 bases and 2 bases, with 16 bases remaining between them. DNA of the CDR3: TGTGCCAGCCCCGCGGGCGGGGAGGCTGGGGCCAACGTCCTGACTTTC. Amino acids: CASPAGGEAGANVLTF.

On this clone: One junction end disagrees with the germline gene, perhaps due to a read error. The chain employs TRBV7-7 and TRBJ2-7, with 11 positions matching TRBD2. The CDR3 sequence is 15 residues long. Germline CDR1 is SSHAT and CDR2 is FNYEAQ (reference sequence). The CDR3 DNA follows: TGTGCTAGCAGCTCCAGACTAGCGGGGACCTTCGAGCAGTACTTC. The encoded protein is CASSSRLAGTFEQYF.

The V and J genes are TRBV6-5 and TRBJ2-5; possible D gene TRBD1, 6 bases. Trimming cost V 2 bases and J 2 bases, with 9 bases left between them. Germline CDR1 reads MNHEY; CDR2 reads SVGAGI. The CDR3 is 14 residues long. CDR3 DNA: TGTGCCAGCAGTTACGCCGGGACACAAGAGACCCAGTACTTC. As protein: CASSYAGTQETQYF.

The chain employs TRBV19 and TRBJ1-5; 8 bases are shared with TRBD1. CDR3 size: 17 residues. V trimming: 4 bases; J trimming: 4 bases; junction bases outside the gene matches: 12. Germline V gene data show CDR1 as LNHDA and CDR2 as SQIVND (reference sequence). The CDR3 region is CASSTGTGNWGNQPQHF. The DNA for the CDR3 is TGTGCCAGTAGTACCGGGACAGGTAATTGGGGTAATCAGCCCCAGCATTTT.

This clone was recorded a few times. This sequence joins TRBV28 and TRBJ1-1, with 10 positions matching TRBD1. V gave up 4 bases and J gave up 5 bases; unmatched junction bases: 10. This CDR3 region has 16 residues. CDR1 is MDHEN, CDR2 SYDVKM, per germline. This CDR3 is CASSSQGTGVRTEAFF. The CDR3 DNA reads TGTGCCAGCAGTTCTCAAGGGACAGGGGTTCGGACTGAAGCTTTCTTT.

The V and J genes are TRBV5-4 and TRBJ2-1; D is ambiguous. This CDR3 comprises 12 residues. Germline loops: CDR1 SGHNT, CDR2 YYREEE (reference sequence). Trimming took off 3 bases at V and 10 bases at J, with 11 bases between the two ends. The CDR3, as DNA: TGTGCCAGCAGCTCGGGTATGGAGGAGCAGTTCTTC. Protein product: CASSSGMEEQFF.

This clone was counted between two and nine times. The chain is built from TRBV28 and TRBJ2-5, with D possibly matching TRBD2 (6 bases). This CDR3 has 13 residues. Per germline, CDR1 MDHEN and CDR2 SYDVKM. Between the trimmed V and J ends, which lost 6 bases and 4 bases, there was a span of 12 bases. CDR3 bases: TGTGCCAGCAGCCTGGGGGGACTAGAGACCCAGTACTTC. It specifies CASSLGGLETQYF. Combining the CDR3 with reference TRBV28 and TRBJ2-5 gives the whole variable domain DVKVTQSSRYLVKRTGEKVFLECVQDMDHENMFWYRQDPGLGLRLIYFSYDVKMKEKGDIPEGYSVSREKKERFSLILESASTNQTSMYLCASSLGGLETQYFGPGTRLLVL.

The V and J genes are TRBV11-3 and TRBJ2-1; maybe TRBD1 (5 bases). Trimming took off 0 bases at V and 4 bases at J, with 10 bases between the two ends. Germline-derived CDR1 and CDR2 are SGHNT and YENEEA. The CDR3 has 15 amino acids. This CDR3 is CASSLDGAQYNEQFF. Here the CDR3 DNA reads TGTGCCAGCAGCTTAGATGGGGCCCAATACAATGAGCAGTTCTTC.

CDR3 residues: CASSRDRSTDTQYF. The CDR3 DNA follows: TGCGCCAGCAGTCGGGACAGAAGCACAGATACGCAGTATTTT. The chain joins TRBV4-3 to TRBJ2-3; TRBD1 matches at 7 bases. Unmatched junction bases numbered 3, after V lost 6 bases and J lost 0 bases. The CDR3 sequence is 14 residues long. The germline V gene has CDR1 LGHNA and CDR2 YSLEER.

The chain has TRBV23-1 and TRBJ2-2; 10 positions agree with TRBD2. TRBV23-1 falls under the ORF class, with uncertain function. V lost 8 bases and J lost 5; bases outside the gene matches: 5. The length of the CDR3 is 14 residues. CDR3 in DNA: TGCGCCAGCGGTCTAGCGGGAGAAACCGGGGAGCTGTTTTTT. Translation: CASGLAGETGELFF.

This clone has only one observation. The J gene is TRBJ2-1, the V gene TRBV19; 10 nucleotides agree with TRBD2. Germline CDR1 is LNHDA and CDR2 is SQIVND (reference sequence). The V and J ends lost 5 bases and 4 bases, in that order; junction bases with no gene match: 8. The CDR3 runs to 16 residues. The CDR3 bases are TGTGCCAGTAGTCCCTTAGCGGGAGGCCTATACAATGAGCAGTTCTTC. This gives the protein CASSPLAGGLYNEQFF.

The J gene is TRBJ2-2, the V gene TRBV19; the D is unclear. With 6 bases removed from V and 4 bases from J, the gap between germline ends came to 21 bases. CDR3 length: 17 amino acids. Per the germline V gene, CDR1 is LNHDA and CDR2 is SQIVND (reference sequence). The CDR3 DNA reads as TGTGCCAGTAGAGAGGAAAGGTGGTCTAGGCGCACCGGGGAGCTGTTTTTT. It encodes CASREERWSRRTGELFF.

The J gene is TRBJ2-7, the V gene TRBV2; D not resolved. Between the trimmed V and J ends, which lost 5 bases and 3 bases, there was a span of 11 bases. Germline-derived CDR1 and CDR2 are SNHLY and FYNNEI. The CDR3 runs 13 residues. CDR3: CASSPESFYEQYF. Written as DNA, the CDR3 is TGTGCCAGCAGTCCTGAGTCCTTCTACGAGCAGTACTTC.

This clone was observed a few times. This sequence joins TRBV29-1 and TRBJ2-7; 7 bases line up with TRBD1. CDR1 and CDR2 (germline): SQVTM, ANQGSEA. J lost 1 base, V lost 7 bases, and 7 bases had no gene match. This CDR3 spans 13 amino acids. The CDR3 DNA sequence: TGCAGCGCCAGAGACAGGGTTTCCTACGAGCAGTACTTC. As protein: CSARDRVSYEQYF.

The V call is TRBV5-4, the J call TRBJ2-3; the D gene is possibly TRBD2 (5 bases). Germline V CDR1 and CDR2: SGHNT, YYREEE (reference sequence). V dropped 0 bases and J dropped 2 bases, with 13 bases sitting between them. CDR3 size: 16 residues. CDR3 residues: CASSLGGPPTTDTQYF. The DNA of the CDR3 is TGTGCCAGCAGCTTGGGAGGGCCCCCGACCACAGATACGCAGTATTTT.

The gene calls are TRBV7-9 and TRBJ1-2, with unresolved D. The germline gives CDR1 SEHNR, CDR2 FQNEAQ (reference sequence). V was cut by 1 base and J by 11 bases, with 11 bases left in between. This CDR3 region has 12 residues. This chain's CDR3 is CASSLGGERYTF. CDR3 nucleotide sequence: TGTGCCAGCAGCTTAGGGGGAGAGCGTTACACCTTC.

The chain links TRBV27 to TRBJ2-1, with 13 positions matching TRBD2. Unmatched junction bases numbered 10, after V lost 5 bases and J lost 6 bases. Germline V gene data show CDR1 as MNHEY and CDR2 as SMNVEV (reference sequence). CDR3 length: 17 amino acids. The CDR3 region is CASSITSGRASSNEQFF. The CDR3 region has the DNA TGTGCCAGCAGTATAACTAGCGGGAGGGCCTCAAGCAATGAGCAGTTCTTC.

In DNA form, the CDR3 reads TGTGCCATCAGGACCGGGACTAGCGGGAGAGATACGCAGTATTTT. It codes for CAIRTGTSGRDTQYF. The genes are TRBV10-3 and TRBJ2-3, with 14 bases matching TRBD2. There are 15 residues in the CDR3. Germline trimming cut 6 bases from V and 5 bases from J; bases unmatched to any gene: 4. Germline V gene lookup returns CDR1 ENHRY and CDR2 SYGVKD.

This chain connects TRBV30 to TRBJ2-7; the match to TRBD1 covers 7 bases. The CDR3 is 15 residues long. After removal of 3 bases from V and 2 bases from J, the junction contained 10 bases not matched to a gene. Germline-derived CDR1 and CDR2 are GTSNPN and SVGIG (reference sequence). The CDR3 DNA reads TGTGCCTGGAGGGGGCCTTTAGGGGGCACCTACGAGCAGTACTTC. It codes for CAWRGPLGGTYEQYF.

The chain is built from TRBV5-4 and TRBJ2-7; 7 bases are a match to TRBD2. Germline loops: CDR1 SGHNT, CDR2 YYREEE (reference sequence). V lost 4 bases and J lost 0; bases outside the gene matches: 4. The CDR3 is 14 residues long. CDR3 nucleotide sequence: TGTGCCAGCAGCCGCGGACTAGACTCCTACGAGCAGTACTTC. This gives the protein CASSRGLDSYEQYF.

This clone was counted between two and nine times. The rearrangement links TRBV27 to TRBJ1-1; D is uncertain. The CDR3 is 12 amino acids. Germline V gives CDR1 MNHEY, CDR2 SMNVEV (reference sequence). V was shortened by 10 bases and J by 0 bases, with 9 bases between the two germline ends. In nucleotides, the CDR3 is TGTGCCACCCAGGATATGAACACTGAAGCTTTCTTT. It specifies CATQDMNTEAFF.

The chain recombines TRBV5-1 with TRBJ2-1; 11 bases map to TRBD1. The CDR3 runs 18 residues. V lost 4 bases and J lost 4; bases outside the gene matches: 13. Germline V gene lookup returns CDR1 SGHRS and CDR2 YFSETQ. The CDR3 DNA reads as TGCGCCAGCAGCCCAGTCCCCGGGACAGGGGGTCTTTACAATGAGCAGTTCTTC. It encodes CASSPVPGTGGLYNEQFF.

The chain has TRBV18 and TRBJ1-2; 8 bases fit TRBD1. CDR1 KGHSH and CDR2 LQKENI come from the germline V gene. The CDR3 has 17 amino acids. V shed 5 bases, J shed 0 bases, and the junction held 11 bases outside the gene matches. The CDR3, as DNA: TGTGCCAGCTCAATGACCGGACAGGGTTCTACTAACTATGGCTACACCTTC. Protein: CASSMTGQGSTNYGYTF.

The gene calls are TRBV3-1 (or the pseudogene TRBV3-2) and TRBJ2-7, with D possibly being TRBD2 (6 bases). The CDR3 consists of 14 residues. Germline CDR1 is LGHDT and CDR2 is YNNKEL (reference sequence). V shed 4 bases and J shed 6 bases, with 16 bases lying between them. The CDR3 nucleotides read TGTGCCAGCAGCCCCCCCGGGGGTTGGGGCGAGCAGTACTTC. Protein product: CASSPPGGWGEQYF.

The chain is built from TRBV7-2 and TRBJ2-7, with D perhaps TRBD2 (6 bases). The germline V gene encodes CDR1 SGHTA and CDR2 FQGNSA. The V end lost 2 bases, the J end lost 2 bases, and 10 bases lay between the germline ends. This CDR3 region has 14 residues. The CDR3 here is CASSLFTGAYEQYF. The CDR3 DNA reads as TGTGCCAGCAGCTTATTTACGGGAGCCTACGAGCAGTACTTC.